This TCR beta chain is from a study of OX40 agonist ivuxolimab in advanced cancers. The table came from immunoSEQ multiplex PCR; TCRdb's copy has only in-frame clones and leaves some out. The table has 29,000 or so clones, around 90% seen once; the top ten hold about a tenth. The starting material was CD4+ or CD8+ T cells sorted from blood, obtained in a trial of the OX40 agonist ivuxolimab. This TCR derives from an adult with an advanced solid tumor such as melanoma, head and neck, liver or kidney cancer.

The CDR3: CATTPDTSSGNTIYF. The CDR3 DNA sequence: TGTGCCACCACCCCCGACACCTCTTCTGGAAACACCATATATTTT. This chain joins TRBV15 and TRBJ1-3; no clear D gene. Germline CDR1 and CDR2: LNHNV and YYDKDF (reference sequence). This CDR3 is 15 amino acids long. Trimming pared 7 bases from V and 1 base from J, leaving 14 bases between.